Below are 16 T cell receptor beta chains sequenced from a single sample in a study of blood T cell repertoires in COVID-19. Produced via immunoSEQ multiplex PCR; TCRdb's table is partial and in-frame only. In the table there are around 82,000 clones, approximately 86% of which are singletons. What was sequenced was peripheral blood. The source is a man older than 75 with COVID-19, enrolled during active disease.

This chain connects TRBV5-4 to TRBJ1-2; D may be TRBD1 (6 bases). There are 14 residues in the CDR3. V lost 0 bases and J lost 4, with 10 bases in between. Germline CDR1 and CDR2: SGHNT and YYREEE (reference sequence). The CDR3 nucleotides are TGTGCCAGCAGCTTGGGGACAGTCGGCTATGGCTACACCTTC. This codes for CASSLGTVGYGYTF.

This chain joins TRBV15 and TRBJ1-5; 10 bases map to TRBD1. V was clipped by 1 base and J by 6 bases; unmatched bases: 15. This CDR3 contains 19 residues. CDR1 and CDR2 (germline): LNHNV, YYDKDF (reference sequence). The CDR3 DNA sequence: TGTGCCACCAGCAGAGCACGGAAGGTAGGGACAGGGGAAAGTCAGCCCCAGCATTTT. This sequence encodes CATSRARKVGTGESQPQHF.

This chain links TRBV18 with TRBJ1-6, with D possibly matching TRBD1 (6 bases). The ends were cut back, 5 bases at V and 7 bases at J, with 12 bases in the middle. The CDR3 extends over 14 amino acids. CDR1 KGHSH and CDR2 LQKENI come from the germline V gene. DNA for the CDR3: TGTGCCAGCTCAGCCCGGGACACCAATTCACCCCTCCACTTT. Amino acid sequence: CASSARDTNSPLHF.

This chain links TRBV28 with TRBJ1-2, with D maybe TRBD1 (6 bases). In germline, CDR1 is MDHEN, CDR2 SYDVKM. The CDR3 length is 13 residues. V lost 4 bases, J lost 7 bases, and 13 bases lay in between. CDR3 amino acids: CASSSNSRGGYTF. CDR3 nucleotides: TGTGCCAGCAGTTCGAATAGCAGGGGTGGCTACACCTTC.

The chain employs TRBV5-1 and TRBJ2-3, with 7 bases aligning to TRBD2. V trimming: 3 bases; J trimming: 1 base; junction bases outside the gene matches: 8. The CDR3 totals 16 residues. CDR1 is SGHRS and CDR2 is YFSETQ in the germline V gene. CDR3 in DNA: TGCGCCAGCAGCTCCCCCCAAGGACTAGGCACAGATACGCAGTATTTT. This sequence encodes CASSSPQGLGTDTQYF.

V is TRBV3-1 (or the pseudogene TRBV3-2) and J is TRBJ1-3; D is possibly TRBD1 (6 bases). The ends were cut back, 6 bases at V and 2 bases at J, with 20 bases in the middle. The CDR3 has 17 residues. Germline CDR1 is LGHDT and CDR2 is YNNKEL (reference sequence). The CDR3 loop is CASSLGGGRLTGNTIYF. CDR3 DNA: TGTGCCAGCAGTCTAGGCGGGGGGCGGTTAACTGGAAACACCATATATTTT.

The chain carries TRBV15 and TRBJ2-7, with D possibly being TRBD1 (6 bases). The germline V gene has CDR1 LNHNV and CDR2 YYDKDF (reference sequence). The V and J ends lost 0 bases and 4 bases respectively, with 7 bases between them. CDR3 length equals 13 residues. The CDR3 bases are TGTGCCACCAGCAGAGATCAGGGGTACGAGCAGTACTTC. This encodes CATSRDQGYEQYF.

The table lists this clone with a few counts. V is TRBV5-1 and J is TRBJ1-1; 9 bases are shared with TRBD1. The ends lost 2 bases at V and 7 bases at J; junction bases unmatched: 6. The germline gives CDR1 SGHRS, CDR2 YFSETQ. The CDR3 length is 14 residues. The CDR3 protein is CASSFTGTGIEAFF. The CDR3 nucleotides read TGCGCCAGCAGCTTTACCGGGACAGGGATTGAAGCTTTCTTT.

The chain couples TRBV7-6 to TRBJ2-5; tentative D call: TRBD1 (5 bases). CDR3 length equals 13 residues. CDR1 and CDR2 (germline): SGHVS, FNYEAQ. V was trimmed by 8 bases and J by 7 bases, leaving 17 bases between them. In DNA, the CDR3 is TGTGCCAGCCAGGGCACCCCAGAAGGGACCCAGTACTTC. This codes for CASQGTPEGTQYF.

V and J are TRBV20-1 and TRBJ2-5; the D is unclear. There are 12 residues in the CDR3. From germline, CDR1 is DFQATT and CDR2 SNEGSKA (reference sequence). V was pared by 3 bases and J by 5 bases, with 10 bases between. In DNA form, the CDR3 reads TGCAGTGCTAGTGCTAGTAGGGAGACCCAGTACTTC. Translated, it gives CSASASRETQYF.

CDR3 residues: CASSVEVTAEAFF. The CDR3 region has the DNA TGTGCCAGCAGCGTAGAAGTAACAGCTGAAGCTTTCTTT. V is TRBV9 and J is TRBJ1-1; D uncertain. The CDR3 has 13 residues. V was pared by 0 bases and J by 6 bases, with 9 bases between. CDR1 and CDR2 (germline): SGDLS, YYNGEE.

The V and J genes are TRBV28 and TRBJ2-7; maybe TRBD1 (6 bases). The V gene's germline CDR1 is MDHEN and CDR2 SYDVKM. Trimming left V 8 bases short and J 3 bases short, with 11 bases between. The CDR3 has 12 amino acids. CDR3 sequence: CASGQRYYEQYF. Written as DNA, the CDR3 is TGTGCCAGCGGACAGAGATACTACGAGCAGTACTTC.

The chain couples TRBV3-1 (or the pseudogene TRBV3-2) to TRBJ2-5; no reliable D call. V lost 4 bases to trimming and J lost 4 bases, with 16 bases between them. The CDR3 loop spans 15 amino acids. Per germline, CDR1 LGHDT and CDR2 YNNKEL (reference sequence). CDR3 region: CASSPWARFGETQYF. The DNA for the CDR3 is TGTGCCAGCAGCCCCTGGGCCCGGTTCGGAGAGACCCAGTACTTC.

V and J are TRBV28 and TRBJ2-1; 7 bases map to TRBD1. The CDR3 is 13 residues long. CDR1 MDHEN and CDR2 SYDVKM come from the germline V gene. V was pared by 5 bases and J by 6 bases, with 4 bases of the junction left unmatched. The CDR3 nucleotides are TGTGCCAGCAGTCAAACAGGGGTCAATGAGCAGTTCTTC. Translated, it gives CASSQTGVNEQFF.

The chain uses TRBV5-5 and TRBJ1-1; possibly TRBD1 for D (5 bases). The germline V gene encodes CDR1 SGHKS and CDR2 YYEKEE (reference sequence). CDR3 length: 16 residues. Trimming cost V 0 bases and J 1 base, with 13 bases left between them. The CDR3 sequence: CASSLGGAAGNTEAFF. The CDR3 DNA is TGTGCCAGCAGCTTGGGTGGGGCGGCAGGGAACACTGAAGCTTTCTTT.

This clone was found once. The chain is built from TRBV5-1 and TRBJ2-3, with TRBD2 identical over 10 bases. The germline V gene encodes CDR1 SGHRS and CDR2 YFSETQ. With V trimmed by 4 bases and J by 2 bases, 10 bases remained unmatched. This CDR3 is 17 amino acids long. CDR3 DNA: TGCGCCAGCAGCCACTATAGCGGGGGGTCACTCACAGATACGCAGTATTTT. Protein product: CASSHYSGGSLTDTQYF.